This T cell receptor beta chain was sequenced in a study of CD8 T cells in ankylosing spondylitis. Study-wide points: A CD8+ phenotype characterized the disease-linked clones, which were relatively rare in peripheral blood. Reportedly, significant enrichment of disease-linked clones occurred in matched ankylosing spondylitis synovial fluid. About 8 highly homologous variants made up a TCR beta motif, and this motif appeared characteristic of ankylosing spondylitis blood. There were earlier reports of some motif variants in reactive arthritis synovial fluid and blood.

Quantitative 5'-RACE was performed with molecular barcodes, and it yielded the TCR beta libraries. TCRdb recomputed calls from the 5' RACE reads with MiXCR, one row per CDR3 protein. The data contain 700,000 to 1,000,000 distinct CDR3 sequences, roughly 12% of them singletons. Concerning this clonotype: What it binds is unknown.

The TCR originated in a male donor with ankylosing spondylitis. Sequencing used blood, either unsorted or a sorted T cell fraction (not recorded which).

The CDR3 DNA is TGCGCCAGCAGCCCGCGACAGGGAGGAGGCTATGGCTACACCTTC. The encoded protein is CASSPRQGGGYGYTF. This rearrangement joins TRBV5-1 to TRBJ1-2; 7 bases line up with TRBD1. Germline lookup yields CDR1 SGHRS and CDR2 YFSETQ. The V gene end was trimmed by 4 bases and the J gene end by 4 bases; junction bases not matched to a gene: 10. There are 15 residues in the CDR3.